This paragraph covers one T cell receptor (beta chain) sequence. Antigen: not known. This specimen belongs to a study of PD-1 blockade in classical Hodgkin lymphoma. Study results and caveats: Unlike CD8+ TCR diversity, which did not rise significantly by C4D1, CD4+ TCR diversity did. The baseline diversity of complete responders showed similarity to that of newly diagnosed patients. Individuals who commenced nivolumab within less than 1 year of ASCT were excluded.

Time point noted: cycle 4 day 1 (C4D1), after 6 weeks of nivolumab. Every single patient, without exception, relapsed after autologous stem cell transplantation, and brentuximab vedotin exposure varied. By magnetic negative selection, CD4+ T cells were purified from thawed PBMCs. Data came from immunoSEQ multiplex PCR; TCRdb stores just in-frame clones and leaves some out. Of fewer than 15,000 clones in the sample, about 79% were seen once. This specimen was CD4+ T cells from blood, taken before the fourth cycle of nivolumab. The clonotype comes from a human donor with classical Hodgkin lymphoma.

The CDR3 region has the DNA TGTGCCAGCAGCCCTAGGGCGGGGGGCTTAACTTATTCCACAGATACGCAGTATTTT. Amino acids: CASSPRAGGLTYSTDTQYF. The chain uses TRBV7-2 and TRBJ2-3; 8 bases line up with TRBD2. The V and J ends lost 5 bases and 2 bases, in that order; junction bases with no gene match: 18. This CDR3 region has 19 residues. Germline lookup yields CDR1 SGHTA and CDR2 FQGNSA.